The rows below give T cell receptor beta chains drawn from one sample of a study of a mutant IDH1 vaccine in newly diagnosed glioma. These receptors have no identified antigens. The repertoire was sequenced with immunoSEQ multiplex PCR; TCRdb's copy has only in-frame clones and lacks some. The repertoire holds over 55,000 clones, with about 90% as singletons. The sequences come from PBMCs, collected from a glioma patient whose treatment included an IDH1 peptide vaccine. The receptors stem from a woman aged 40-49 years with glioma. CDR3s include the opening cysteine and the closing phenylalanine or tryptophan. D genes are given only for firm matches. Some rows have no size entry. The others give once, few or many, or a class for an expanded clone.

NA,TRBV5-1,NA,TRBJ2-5,CASSGGAGLETQYF,TGCGCCAGCAGTGGGGGGGCAGGGCTAGAGACCCAGTACTTC
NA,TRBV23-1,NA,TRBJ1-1,CASSQSGRQGRNTEAFF,TGCGCCAGCAGTCAATCGGGAAGGCAGGGGAGGAACACTGAAGCTTTCTTT
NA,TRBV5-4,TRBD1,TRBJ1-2,CASSIPQGGGYGYTF,TGTGCCAGCAGCATACCACAGGGGGGGGGCTATGGCTACACCTTC
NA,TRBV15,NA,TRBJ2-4,CATSRDFTGEAKNIQYF,TGTGCCACCAGCAGAGATTTCACAGGAGAAGCCAAAAACATTCAGTACTTC
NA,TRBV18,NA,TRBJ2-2,CASSPIGRANTGELFF,TGTGCCAGCTCACCCATTGGCAGGGCGAACACCGGGGAGCTGTTTTTT
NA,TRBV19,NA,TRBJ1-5,CASSTRGNQPQHF,TGTGCCAGTAGTACCAGGGGAAATCAGCCCCAGCATTTT
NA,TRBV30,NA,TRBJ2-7,CAWTVHGYEQYF,TGTGCCTGGACCGTCCATGGCTACGAGCAGTACTTC
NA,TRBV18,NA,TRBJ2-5,CASSPGVQETQYF,TGTGCCAGCTCACCGGGAGTTCAAGAGACCCAGTACTTC
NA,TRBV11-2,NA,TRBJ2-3,CASGRGGDTQYF,TGTGCCAGCGGCCGGGGAGGAGATACGCAGTATTTT
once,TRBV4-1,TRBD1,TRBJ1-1,CASSQDRVLDTEAFF,TGCGCCAGCAGCCAGGACAGGGTTCTTGACACTGAAGCTTTCTTT
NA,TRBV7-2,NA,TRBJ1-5,CASSQNYAGNQPQHF,TGTGCCAGCAGCCAAAACTACGCGGGCAATCAGCCCCAGCATTTT
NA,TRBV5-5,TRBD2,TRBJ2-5,CASSHRGGRETQYF,TGTGCCAGCAGCCATCGGGGGGGGCGGGAGACCCAGTACTTC
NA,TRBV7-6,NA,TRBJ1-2,CASSQGGGVGYTF,TGTGCCAGCAGCCAAGGGGGGGGCGTAGGCTACACCTTC
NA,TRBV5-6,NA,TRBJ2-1,CASSSYRESDEQFF,TGTGCCAGCAGCTCCTACAGGGAATCGGATGAGCAGTTCTTC
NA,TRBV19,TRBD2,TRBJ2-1,CASSFRTSGRDEQFF,TGTGCCAGTAGTTTCCGGACTAGCGGGAGGGATGAGCAGTTCTTC